This T cell receptor (beta chain) is from a study of post-analysis software for immune sequencing data (dated by TCRdb to 2013 to 2016). At the level of the whole study: Recorded disease courses included relapsing-remitting, secondary progressive and progressive-relapsing multiple sclerosis, with some patients lacking subtype annotation. The patient repertoires were set against around eleven previously published healthy control repertoires from donors whose ages ranged from roughly 6 to 27 years. A subset of samples was prepared in parallel using single-end sample barcoding, then pooled and co-amplified after Illumina adapter ligation.

This clonotype was found a few times. No cognate antigen has been identified for it. No base qualities exist here, and no much larger clone lies one base off it. The research as a whole found: Several TRBV segments, including TRBV5-6, TRBV5-1 and TRBV20-1, were significantly more frequent in patients than controls. Direct clustering with F measure showed strong co-clustering of samples prepared in the same batch, prompting a batch-effect correction. The multiple sclerosis patient group was slightly younger than the control group. Normalized Chao1 diversity was significantly lower in multiple sclerosis patients than controls, suggesting substantial peripheral T-cell clonal expansion.

The library came from PCR. The run used an Illumina HiSeq 2500. To reduce PCR and sequencing biases, unique molecular identifiers were incorporated into the TCR beta cDNA libraries. Every 1 to 10 million input T cells yielded approximately 500,000 cDNA molecules, meaning each molecule approximated one T cell. The patient libraries were prepared and sequenced with the same protocol used for the earlier healthy control dataset. Samples belonging to the same batch were prepared together, multiplexed and sequenced on a shared HiSeq lane. Under the source paper's analysis protocol: MIGEC was used to process the raw barcoded reads, and molecular identifier groups with only a single read were discarded before consensus assembly and CDR3 extraction. VDJtools was used for post-analysis of the clonotype tables, and diversity was normalized by down-sampling every dataset to the size of the smallest sample. Repertoire overlap clustering matched CDR3 amino acid but not nucleotide sequences to correct batch-related cross-sample contamination. TCRdb applied fastp at Q25 and MiXCR to the public reads, then kept only in-frame beta chains. Rows are combined by CDR3 protein, so each entry shows the most common genes and DNA. TCRdb, not the original authors, processed these V and J calls. The sample profile shows about 770,000 distinct CDR3 sequences; around 45% of them were found once. Approximately 5% of the sample is held by the ten biggest clonotypes.

There are 17 amino acids in the CDR3, from cysteine to phenylalanine inclusive. The DNA shown is the 51-base CDR3, in frame from base 1. Clipping removes 3 bases from V and 5 bases from J, with 11 as the unmatched junction base count. The germline V gene gives CDR1 as MDHEN and CDR2 as SYDVKM. To demonstrate the VDJtools post-analysis software, the study profiled TCR beta repertoires from the peripheral blood of 13 young patients with multiple sclerosis. The multiple sclerosis patients were children and adolescents between 6 and 15 years of age. This chain joins TRBV28 to TRBJ2-2, and 8 junctional nucleotides match TRBD1. This TCR was sampled from a girl aged 10-17 years with multiple sclerosis. Sequencing used blood. The CDR3 amino acid sequence is: CASSFVQGQGKTGELFF. The sequenced DNA is TGTGCCAGCAGTTTCGTACAAGGACAGGGCAAGACCGGGGAGCTGTTTTTT.